Listed below are T cell receptor beta chains from one sample, sequenced in a study of cytomegalovirus exposure and HLA in healthy donors. Using immunoSEQ multiplex PCR, the repertoire was profiled, and TCRdb retains in-frame clones only, with some absent. This table has 90,000 to 130,000 clones, more than 70% appearing once. The sequenced sample consisted of PBMCs. These receptors all come from an older woman in good health and CMV-seropositive. CDR3s include the opening cysteine and the closing phenylalanine or tryptophan. The D gene is left open where the match is weak. Part of the rows lack a size; the others show once, few, many or a class for expanded clones.

NA	few	TRBV6-5	TRBJ2-7	TGTGCCAGCAAGTCAGGTCCCGAGCAGTACTTC	CASKSGPEQYF
TRBD1	NA	TRBV5-1	TRBJ2-3	TGCGCCAGCAGGGGACAGGGGTCGTTGGAGTTCTCACCATATACGCAGTATTTT	CASRGQGSLEFSPYTQYF
TRBD1	few	TRBV28	TRBJ1-2	TGTGCCAGCAGGTCTGGACAGGCCAACTATGGCTACACCTTC	CASRSGQANYGYTF
TRBD2	NA	TRBV25-1	TRBJ2-2	TGTGCCAGCAGCGAGACTAGCGGGATGCCTACGAGCACCGGGGAGCTGTTTTTT	CASSETSGMPTSTGELFF
TRBD1	once	TRBV28	TRBJ1-2	TGTGCCAGCAGTTTATACAGGGGGTCGGATCCCCGCTACACCTTC	CASSLYRGSDPRYTF
NA	NA	TRBV2	TRBJ2-5	TGTGCCAGCCTGCGGGGCCGGGAGGAGACCCAGTACTTC	CASLRGREETQYF
NA	NA	TRBV18	TRBJ1-3	TGTGCCAGCTCGCCTTTTGACTCGAGCTCTGGAAACACCATATATTTT	CASSPFDSSSGNTIYF
NA	NA	TRBV28	TRBJ1-2	TGTGCCAGCAACGGACAGAACTATGGCTACACCTTC	CASNGQNYGYTF
NA	NA	TRBV5-1	TRBJ1-6	TGCGCCAGCAAAGGGGACTGGGATAATTCACCCCTCCACTTT	CASKGDWDNSPLHF
NA	NA	TRBV19	TRBJ2-2	TGTGCCAGTAGTACGGGGATCTCACTGCTGTTTTTT	CASSTGISLLFF
NA	NA	TRBV18	TRBJ1-1	TGTGCCAGCTCGCGACAAGACCGTTACACTGAAGCTTTCTTT	CASSRQDRYTEAFF
NA	NA	TRBV7-7	TRBJ2-5	TGTGCCGCGGCTCCAACGGGAAAAGAGACCCAGTACTTC	CAAAPTGKETQYF
TRBD1	NA	TRBV9	TRBJ2-5	TGTGCCAGCAGCGCCGGACAGGTAAGTAAGTTCGTTCAAGAGACCCAGTACTTC	CASSAGQVSKFVQETQYF
TRBD1	NA	TRBV7-9	TRBJ1-2	TGTGCCAGCAGTCGATACAGGGGGGAAGCTAACTATGGCTACACCTTC	CASSRYRGEANYGYTF
TRBD1	few	TRBV6-6	TRBJ1-1	TGTGCCAGCAGAGGACAGGGAAGTGGAAGAACTGAAGCTTTCTTT	CASRGQGSGRTEAFF